Only one count was recorded for the clone carrying this T cell receptor beta chain. The data derive from a study of blood T cell repertoires in COVID-19. At the level of the study: The study drew acute and convalescent COVID-19 samples from the United States, Italy and Spain.

Authors' methods: Nucleated cell number was recorded as an estimate derived from reference gene primer amplification. Here immunoSEQ multiplex PCR was the method, and the copy in TCRdb shows in-frame clones only, minus some. The V and J calls and clone size come from that table; D and trimming were worked out from the DNA. This table holds under 15,000 clones, 60% to 75% found once. V lost 4 bases, J lost 1 base, and 5 bases stayed unmatched. This CDR3 spans 16 amino acids. CDR1 MNHEY and CDR2 SVGAGI come from the germline V gene. Sequenced sample: peripheral blood. The chain links TRBV6-5 to TRBJ2-2, with TRBD2 identical over 8 bases. The TCR was taken from a man aged 55-75 years with COVID-19, enrolled during active disease. The CDR3 bases are TGTGCCAGCAGTTTAGGACTAGCACAGAACACCGGGGAGCTGTTTTTT. Protein sequence: CASSLGLAQNTGELFF.